The next 15 T cell receptor beta chains were all read from a single sample in a study of T cells after yellow fever vaccination (dated by TCRdb to between 2019 and 2020). In light of the paper, this sample's treatment or condition label describes: live attenuated yellow fever vaccine strain. The receptor library was made with 5' RACE. Sequencing was performed on an Illumina HiSeq 2500. TCRdb applied fastp at Q25 and MiXCR to the public reads, then kept only in-frame beta chains. Each CDR3 protein appears once, grouped with its most common genes and DNA. For this sample there are around 530,000 distinct CDR3 sequences; 17% appear just once. Clones ranked in the top ten supply 15% to 20% of the sample. Sequenced here: PBMCs, sampled 5 days after the first yellow fever vaccination. The receptors here all came from a man aged 18-30 years who received the YFV17D yellow fever vaccine.

The chain combines TRBV6-5 with TRBJ2-7; D is possibly TRBD1 or TRBD2 (5 bases each). The CDR3 length is 12 residues. With 7 bases removed from V and 2 bases from J, the gap between germline ends came to 9 bases. The germline V gene has CDR1 MNHEY and CDR2 SVGAGI. The CDR3 bases are TGTGCCAGCAAGATGGGACCCTACGAGCAGTACTTC. Translation gives CASKMGPYEQYF.

This clonotype was observed a few times. The chain is built from TRBV4-2 and TRBJ2-3, with D tentatively TRBD2 (6 bases). V lost 0 bases and J 9 bases, leaving 10 bases between the germline ends. The CDR3 extends over 13 amino acids. Germline values: CDR1 LGHNA, CDR2 YNFKEQ. CDR3 sequence reads: CASSQDAAGTQYF. As DNA, the CDR3 is TGTGCCAGCAGCCAAGATGCGGCGGGAACGCAGTATTTT.

This clonotype appeared a few times. The rearrangement links TRBV12-3 or TRBV12-4 to TRBJ2-7; 8 bases match TRBD1. The CDR3 is 14 residues long. J gave up 4 bases and V 6 bases, and 8 bases lay outside the gene matches. Written as DNA, the CDR3 is TGTGCCAGCAGCCAGGTCAGGGACAGGTACGAGCAGTACTTC. Translated: CASSQVRDRYEQYF.

The genes are TRBV19 and TRBJ2-5; 9 nucleotides agree with TRBD2. Trimming at V came to 6 bases and at J to 3 bases, leaving 2 bases not matched to a gene. CDR1 is LNHDA, CDR2 SQIVND, per germline (reference sequence). CDR3 size: 13 residues. In DNA, the CDR3 is TGTGCCAGTAGAGGGACTAGCAAAGAGACCCAGTACTTC. Amino acid sequence: CASRGTSKETQYF. Supplemented by reference TRBV19 and TRBJ2-5, the full variable domain reads DGGITQSPKYLFRKEGQNVTLSCEQNLNHDAMYWYRQDPGQGLRLIYYSQIVNDFQKGDIAEGYSVSREKKESFPLTVTSAQKNPTAFYLCASRGTSKETQYFGPGTRLLVL.

This chain connects TRBV6-5 to TRBJ2-1; 8 positions match TRBD1. The CDR3 covers 15 residues. Germline V CDR1 and CDR2: MNHEY, SVGAGI. V lost 2 bases and J lost 9; bases outside the gene matches: 9. This CDR3 is CASSYAHQGASEQFF. CDR3 DNA sequence: TGTGCCAGCAGTTACGCACATCAGGGGGCGAGTGAGCAGTTCTTC.

This clonotype was counted many times. One junction end does not reproduce the germline sequence, and a read error may be involved. The chain couples TRBV5-1 to TRBJ2-7, with 11 bases lining up with TRBD1. Germline V gene sequence: CDR1 SGHRS, CDR2 YFSETQ. The CDR3 has 14 residues. CDR3 DNA sequence: TGTGCCAGCAGTCCCGGGACAGGGGGATACGAGCAGTACTTC. This gives the protein CASSPGTGGYEQYF. Based on the CDR3 plus reference TRBV5-1 and TRBJ2-7, the full variable domain is KAGVTQTPRYLIKTRGQQVTLSCSPISGHRSVSWYQQTPGQGLQFLFEYFSETQRNKGNFPGRFSGRQFSNSRSEMNVSTLELGDSALYLCASSPGTGGYEQYFGPGTRLTVT.

This clonotype was detected a few times. The V call is TRBV12-3 or TRBV12-4, the J call TRBJ2-5, with 7 bases lining up with TRBD2. V lost 8 bases, J lost 2 bases, and 5 bases stayed unmatched. The CDR3 contains 13 residues. CDR3: CASGRDYQETQYF. The CDR3 DNA reads as TGTGCCAGCGGACGGGACTATCAAGAGACCCAGTACTTC.

This clonotype was observed a few times. The chain has TRBV20-1 and TRBJ1-2; D call uncertain. CDR3 length equals 13 residues. Trimming took 5 bases from V and 8 from J, leaving 18 bases between them. Germline lookup yields CDR1 DFQATT and CDR2 SNEGSKA (reference sequence). DNA of the CDR3: TGCAGTGCTCCGTTAGACACCCCCGAGGGCTACACCTTC. Amino acid sequence: CSAPLDTPEGYTF.

In its sample, this clonotype was seen many times. The V gene is TRBV5-1, the J gene TRBJ1-1; unclear D gene. Deletions cut 0 bases from V and 4 bases from J, with 7 bases between. CDR3 length equals 13 residues. The germline V gene has CDR1 SGHRS and CDR2 YFSETQ. CDR3 protein: CASSLDPGTEAFF. CDR3 DNA sequence: TGCGCCAGCAGCTTGGACCCGGGCACTGAAGCTTTCTTT.

This clonotype was counted a few times. The gene calls are TRBV5-1 and TRBJ2-3; 9 nucleotides line up with TRBD2. This CDR3 is built from 16 residues. V lost 0 bases and J lost 1; bases outside the gene matches: 3. Germline V lookup: CDR1 SGHRS, CDR2 YFSETQ. The CDR3 here is CASSLGGGAGTDTQYF. The CDR3 bases are TGCGCCAGCAGCTTGGGCGGGGGGGCCGGCACAGATACGCAGTATTTT.

This sequence joins TRBV20-1 and TRBJ2-5, with a weak D call TRBD1 (7 bases). Per the germline V gene, CDR1 is DFQATT and CDR2 is SNEGSKA (reference sequence). CDR3 size: 14 residues. V dropped 0 bases and J dropped 4 bases, with 12 bases sitting between them. CDR3 in amino acids: CSAREGQRAETQYF. CDR3 nucleotide sequence: TGCAGTGCTAGAGAGGGACAGCGGGCAGAGACCCAGTACTTC.

This chain links TRBV4-3 with TRBJ2-4; D may be TRBD2 (5 bases). The CDR3 has 16 amino acids. Between the trimmed V and J ends, which lost 4 bases and 2 bases, there was a span of 15 bases. Germline loops: CDR1 LGHNA, CDR2 YSLEER. CDR3 DNA sequence: TGCGCCAGCAGCCCAGGAGGAACCTGGACCAAAAACATTCAGTACTTC. It encodes CASSPGGTWTKNIQYF.

This clonotype has ten or more counts. This chain joins TRBV4-1 and TRBJ2-5; D gene uncertain. V was cut by 5 bases and J by 2 bases, with 18 bases left in between. This CDR3 is 16 amino acids long. In germline, CDR1 is MGHRA, CDR2 YSYEKL. The CDR3 reads CASSFEPTDAQETQYF. The CDR3 DNA is TGCGCCAGCAGCTTCGAACCGACCGACGCACAAGAGACCCAGTACTTC.

This clonotype occurred a few times. The rearrangement uses TRBV12-3 or TRBV12-4 and TRBJ2-2; 11 nucleotides match TRBD1. Trimming cost V 4 bases and J 3 bases; bases outside gene matches: 7. This CDR3 is 17 amino acids long. CDR3 in amino acids: CASSWRTGGSHTGELFF. For the CDR3, the DNA is TGTGCCAGCAGTTGGAGGACAGGGGGCTCTCACACCGGGGAGCTGTTTTTT.

The chain uses TRBV29-1 and TRBJ1-2; possible D gene TRBD1, 5 bases. Between the trimmed V and J ends, which lost 0 bases and 4 bases, there was a span of 12 bases. The CDR3 extends over 14 amino acids. Germline V gene data show CDR1 as SQVTM and CDR2 as ANQGSEA. The CDR3 reads CSVEEEEGLYGYTF. DNA for the CDR3: TGCAGCGTTGAAGAGGAAGAGGGGCTCTATGGCTACACCTTC.